A few counts support the clone carrying this TCR beta chain. This CDR3 is built from 13 residues. Between the trimmed V and J ends, which lost 5 bases and 8 bases, there was a span of 13 bases. Germline CDR1 is MNHNS and CDR2 is SASEGT. The data were obtained in a study of early T cells in non-severe SARS-CoV-2 infection. Study as a whole: Chains stayed unpaired after sequencing of bulk RNA from unsorted whole blood.

In TCRdb, the 5' RACE reads were re-called with MiXCR into one record per CDR3 protein. The data contain about 60,000 distinct CDR3 sequences, 8% to 10% of them singletons. V usage is TRBV6-1 and J usage is TRBJ2-1, with no clear D. Sequencing was done on a sample of whole blood. The TCR originated in an adult who was a healthcare worker with PCR-confirmed SARS-CoV-2 infection or an uninfected control (not recorded which). In DNA, the CDR3 is TGTGCCAGCAGTTCCGTTCGTGGAGATGAGCAGTTCTTC. This codes for CASSSVRGDEQFF.